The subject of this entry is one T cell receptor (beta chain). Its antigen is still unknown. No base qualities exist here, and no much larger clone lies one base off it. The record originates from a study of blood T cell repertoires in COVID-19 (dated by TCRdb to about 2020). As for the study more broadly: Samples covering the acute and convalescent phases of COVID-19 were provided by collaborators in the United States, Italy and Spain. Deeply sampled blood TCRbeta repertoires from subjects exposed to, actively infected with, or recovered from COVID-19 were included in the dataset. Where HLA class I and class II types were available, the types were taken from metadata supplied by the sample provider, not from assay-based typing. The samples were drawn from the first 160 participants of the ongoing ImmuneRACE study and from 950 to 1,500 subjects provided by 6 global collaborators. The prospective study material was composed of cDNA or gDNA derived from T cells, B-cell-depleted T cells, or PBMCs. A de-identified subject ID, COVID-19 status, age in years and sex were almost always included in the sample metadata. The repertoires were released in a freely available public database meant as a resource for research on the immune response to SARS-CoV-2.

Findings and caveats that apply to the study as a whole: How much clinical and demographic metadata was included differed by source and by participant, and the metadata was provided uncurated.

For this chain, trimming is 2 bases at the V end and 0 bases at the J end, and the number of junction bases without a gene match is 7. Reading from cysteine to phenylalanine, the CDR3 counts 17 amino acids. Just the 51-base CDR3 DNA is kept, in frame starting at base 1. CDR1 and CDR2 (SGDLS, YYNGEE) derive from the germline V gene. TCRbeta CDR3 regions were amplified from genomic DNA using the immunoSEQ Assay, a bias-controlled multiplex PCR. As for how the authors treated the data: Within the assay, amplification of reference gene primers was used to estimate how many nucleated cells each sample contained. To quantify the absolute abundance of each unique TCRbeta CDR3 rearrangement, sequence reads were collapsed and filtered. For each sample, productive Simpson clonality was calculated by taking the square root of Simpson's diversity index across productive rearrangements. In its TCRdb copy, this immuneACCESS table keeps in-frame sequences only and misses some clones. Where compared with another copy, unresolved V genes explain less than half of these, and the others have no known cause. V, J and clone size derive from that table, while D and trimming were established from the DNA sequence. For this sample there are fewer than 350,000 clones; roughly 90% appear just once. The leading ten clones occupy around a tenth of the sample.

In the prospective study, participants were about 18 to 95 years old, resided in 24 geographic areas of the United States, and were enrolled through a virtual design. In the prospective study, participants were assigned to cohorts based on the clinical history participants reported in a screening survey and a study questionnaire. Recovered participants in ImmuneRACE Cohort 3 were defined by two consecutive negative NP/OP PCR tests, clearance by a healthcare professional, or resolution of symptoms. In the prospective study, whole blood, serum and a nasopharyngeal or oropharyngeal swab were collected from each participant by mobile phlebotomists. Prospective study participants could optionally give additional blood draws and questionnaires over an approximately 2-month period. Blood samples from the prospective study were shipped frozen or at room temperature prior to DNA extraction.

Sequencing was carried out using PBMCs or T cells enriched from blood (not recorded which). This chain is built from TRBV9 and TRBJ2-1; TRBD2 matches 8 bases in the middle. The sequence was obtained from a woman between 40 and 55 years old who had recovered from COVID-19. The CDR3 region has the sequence CASSVDLAGPSYNEQFF. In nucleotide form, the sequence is TGTGCCAGCAGCGTCGATTTAGCGGGACCCTCCTACAATGAGCAGTTCTTC.